The sequence of this T cell receptor beta chain was determined in a study of cytomegalovirus exposure and HLA in healthy donors (dated by TCRdb to 2017 to 2019). Concerning the study at large: In an earlier analysis of some 550 of the donors, roughly 300 Gb of sequence data and 100 million or so unique TCR beta sequences from 180 million or so T cells were reported. Roughly 300 gigabases of sequencing data and 91 million or so unique TCR sequences made up an early release that covered 500 to 700 HLA-typed donors. Of the approximately 400 genotyped donors, roughly 85% fell in the genetic ancestry cluster associated with self-reported Caucasian donors. The study was designed to test whether signatures of past pathogen exposure could be identified by cataloging public T cell receptors. Using immunosequencing, the study profiled T cell repertoires from 640 or so subjects and related those repertoires to cytomegalovirus serostatus. Besides the first cohort of around 670 subjects, a separate validation cohort made up of 120 different subjects was used. High-throughput TCR immunosequencing, statistical association of individual TCRs with disease status, and machine learning were combined to predict cytomegalovirus infection status. A later analysis re-examined previously published TCR beta repertoires from just over 650 donors and added high-resolution HLA genotyping to investigate patterns of TCR occurrence. In the later analysis, no new phenotypic data were used to find candidate immune exposures; instead, reliance was placed on TCR beta sequences and their occurrence across donors. To decide whether each TCR beta V gene segment behaved as functional or pseudogenic, an earlier analysis of some 600 of the donors relied on high-throughput TCR beta sequencing. Donor age, sex, ethnicity and CMV serostatus were compiled alongside the repertoire data. A later genetic analysis used genome-wide SNP genotypes for about 55% of the 666 donors, treating that subset as a discovery cohort. All discovery cohort repertoires had been generated using a single sequencing platform. HLA typing covered class I and class II loci at four-digit resolution. Typing coverage differed by locus: A, B, C, DRB1 and DQB1 were typed in about 620-630 donors, DQA1 in 522, DPA1 in around 610, and DPB1 in around 490. Because of strong linkage in the cohort, roughly 5 DR-DQ haplotypes were treated as single units for association and clustering. Across some 400 genotyped donors of the cohort, an average of approximately 240,000 unique TCR beta nucleotide sequences per donor were sequenced, and approximately 17% of those sequences were non-productive. On the study overall, not on this receptor specifically: Because counts were too low, roughly 17 rarely observed V segments, including chromosome 9 orphons, were left out of the earlier analysis of a few hundred of the donors. The classifier was reported to diagnose cytomegalovirus status with high specificity and sensitivity in both the original cohort and the validation cohort. According to the authors, the approach could potentially be generalized to other disease states and immunological phenotypes. In a later analysis, the rate of TCR association differed among HLA loci, with DRB1 alleles having the most associated TCRs and HLA-C alleles having the fewest. A further reported finding was that TCR beta sequences accurately predicted the HLA-A and HLA-B alleles for most subjects in the first cohort. According to a later analysis, most CMV-associated TCR beta chains appeared to be HLA-restricted, and the HLA associations seemed to be driven largely by CMV exposure. Correlated functional status among segregating V segments might be attributable to linkage disequilibrium, but an unknown experimental factor could not be ruled out. Immune exposure information for the cohort was limited to CMV serostatus. In the study, some 160 TCR beta chains were listed as associated with cytomegalovirus. The presence/absence analyses assumed that sequencing depth was roughly uniform across donors, and that assumption may not be true. Because HLA typing was unavailable for some donors at each locus, only the typed subset was used in association tests. A later analysis reported that several top co-occurrence clusters appeared linked to parvovirus B19, influenza, CMV and Epstein-Barr virus. Assigning TCR associations to individual alleles was difficult when HLA alleles, especially DR and DQ, strongly co-occurred. Compared with the approximately 670-donor mean, donors in an Asian-associated ancestry cluster had fewer N-insertions in productive TCRs, according to a later genetic analysis. In a later genetic analysis, a missense DCLRE1C variant was associated with V-gene and J-gene trimming of TCR beta chains, and the association was replicated in an independent cohort. In this cohort, only TCR beta chains were sequenced, and detectable features were limited by the absence of alpha or paired-chain data. A later analysis associated about 17,000 TCR beta sequences with specific HLA alleles at a false discovery rate of 0.05. A few of the identified cytomegalovirus-associated TCR beta chains were confirmed in vitro to be specific for cytomegalovirus antigens. Broadly in line with IMGT annotations, most TCR beta V segments showed up in productive rearrangements about 87% or about 30% of the time in an earlier analysis of several hundred of the donors. Compared with equally common non-associated chains, HLA-associated TCR beta chains in a later analysis were more clonally expanded and had lower generation probabilities. While some public TCRs were present in many individuals, most TCR sequences turned up only very rarely across donors. A group of highly shared sequence variants was considered likely to be a technical artifact of the sequencing pipeline. The 87-base-pair reads could not distinguish some IMGT-functional V segments, including TRBV6-2 and TRBV6-3, so those segments were excluded.

Library generation was performed with the immunoSEQ multiplex PCR assay. For the multiplex PCR, a mixture combining 60 forward primers for TCR Vbeta segments and 13 reverse primers for TCR Jbeta segments was used. Amplification of the CDR3 region of rearranged TCR beta genes was performed with a multiplex PCR assay on genomic DNA. Amplified TCR beta libraries were sequenced as 87-base-pair reads on the Illumina HiSeq System. Turning to the authors' computational methods: Across the roughly 600 repertoires, a later analysis counted about 81 million unique TCR beta chains, 9.5 million to 13 million of which were shared by at least two donors. Raw reads were error-corrected and collapsed into unique sequences with a nearest-neighbor algorithm that merged closely related sequences to remove PCR and sequencing errors. To assign V, D and J gene segments, CDR3 sequences were aligned to IMGT reference sequences. Each retained sequence needed at least a six-nucleotide match to both a V gene segment and a J gene segment. Rearrangements were called productive when the CDR3 lacked stop codons and stayed in frame with V and J; all others were non-productive. CDR3 was defined according to IMGT convention as the region running from the second conserved V-encoded cysteine to the conserved J-encoded phenylalanine. The earlier analysis of fewer than 700 of the donors excluded sequences that lacked an unambiguous match to a single V gene segment. An earlier analysis of 587 of the donors called V segments functional above 56.7% productive rearrangements and segregating when the between-donor standard deviation exceeded 5%. A statistical classification framework was built to diagnose cytomegalovirus status from the catalog of TCR beta chain sequences. In a later analysis, TCR nucleotide sequences were compared against IMGT/GENE-DB human TR gene sequences so that V and J genes could be assigned. Using the TCRdist pipeline, a later analysis assigned CDR3 sequences along with most-parsimonious VDJ recombination scenarios. In a later analysis, every TCR beta chain was defined by the combination of its CDR3 amino acid sequence and its V-gene family, and reads without a unique V-gene family were dropped. To address suspected cross-contamination and a sequencing artifact, a later analysis removed several hundred highly shared, low-generation-probability nucleotide sequences. In a later analysis, a clonal expansion index was calculated for each public chain from normalized within-repertoire ranks of inferred template counts. In a later analysis, generation probabilities were computed using a VDJ recombination model fitted to out-of-frame rearrangements, and the results were checked against IGoR. In a later analysis, TCR-TCR, TCR-HLA and TCR-CMV co-occurrence was scored with hypergeometric tests, and a repertoire-size bias correction was applied to TCR pairs. False discovery rates were estimated in a later analysis by permuting HLA or CMV assignments 20 times. In a later analysis, co-occurring TCRs were grouped using DBSCAN, and TCRdist sequence similarity was added for clustering within HLA-allele-positive subsets. Repertoires with fewer than 30,000 or more than 120,000 public chains, plus five repertoires with anomalous nucleotide sharing, were excluded from co-occurrence clustering. Not all clones reach the TCRdb copy of this immuneACCESS table, which keeps in-frame sequences only. Checked studies attribute under half of the gap to unresolved V genes and leave the rest unexplained. V and J calls and clone size follow that table, whereas D and trimming were derived from the DNA. This sample holds more than 100,000 clones; about 75% were observed only once. 1.1% to 1.5% of the sample is taken by the ten largest.

From its cysteine to its phenylalanine, the CDR3 spans 16 amino acids. Kept here is only the CDR3 DNA, which spans 48 bases and is read in frame from base 1. The germline V gene (reference sequence) gives CDR1 as WNHNN and CDR2 as SYGVQD. At the junction V is shortened by 2 bases and J by 6 bases, with 18 bases in between. The cohort comprised 670 or so healthy bone marrow donors. At the time of sampling, every cohort member was nominally healthy, though immune exposures that went unrecorded were likely present. The donor tested CMV seronegative, placing the donor among the 300 to 400 seronegative members of the cohort. A peripheral blood sample was collected from each donor, and TCR beta sequencing was performed on peripheral blood mononuclear cells. Genomic DNA was extracted from the blood cell samples with the Qiagen DNeasy Blood Extraction Kit. For this clone: Its antigen is unknown. No per-base quality is available; no much larger clone lies one base away.

The clonotype originates from a woman in her 40s in good health and CMV-seronegative. The chain links TRBV10-1 with TRBJ2-3; perhaps TRBD1 is the D gene, with 6 bases matching. Sequenced input: PBMCs. The CDR3 protein: CASSEGPGQTQDTQYF. Here is the DNA: TGCGCCAGCAGTGAGGGGCCCGGACAGACGCAGGATACGCAGTATTTT.